These T cell receptor beta chains were read from a single sample in a study of blood T cell repertoires in COVID-19. The table came from immunoSEQ multiplex PCR; TCRdb's copy has only in-frame clones and leaves some out. The profile shows 100,000 to 150,000 clones, about four fifths of them singletons. Source material: peripheral blood. The receptors derive from a woman between 55 and 75 years old with active or convalescent COVID-19. The CDR3 runs from the conserved cysteine through the conserved F or W. Each record gives: clone size, D gene, J gene, V gene, CDR3 protein, CDR3 DNA. A D gene is named only where the DNA matches it firmly. Where a row states a size, it is once, few, many or the class of an expanded clone; other rows omit it.

abundance: few
d_gene: TRBD2
j_gene: TRBJ2-5
v_gene: TRBV6-2/TRBV6-3
CDR3aa: CASSRTSVREETQYF
CDR3nt: TGTGCCAGCAGTCGGACTAGCGTCAGGGAGGAGACCCAGTACTTC

abundance: NA
d_gene: TRBD2
j_gene: TRBJ2-3
v_gene: TRBV5-1
CDR3aa: CASSPGRRGGPDTQYF
CDR3nt: TGCGCCAGCAGCCCGGGCCGACGGGGGGGCCCAGATACGCAGTATTTT

abundance: NA
d_gene: NA
j_gene: TRBJ2-2
v_gene: TRBV28
CDR3aa: CASSQSGTGNTGELFF
CDR3nt: TGTGCCAGCAGCCAAAGCGGGACAGGGAACACCGGGGAGCTGTTTTTT

abundance: NA
d_gene: NA
j_gene: TRBJ1-1
v_gene: TRBV19
CDR3aa: CASSKGDDTEAFF
CDR3nt: TGTGCCAGTAGTAAGGGAGATGACACTGAAGCTTTCTTT

abundance: NA
d_gene: NA
j_gene: TRBJ2-5
v_gene: TRBV28
CDR3aa: CASSPRLVTETQYF
CDR3nt: TGTGCCAGCAGTCCGCGACTAGTAACGGAGACCCAGTACTTC

abundance: NA
d_gene: NA
j_gene: TRBJ2-1
v_gene: TRBV7-2
CDR3aa: CASSLRGGATPQGEQFF
CDR3nt: TGTGCCAGCAGCCTAAGGGGCGGGGCTACACCCCAGGGTGAGCAGTTCTTC

abundance: NA
d_gene: TRBD2
j_gene: TRBJ2-7
v_gene: TRBV4-2
CDR3aa: CASSQDGGDSYEQYF
CDR3nt: TGTGCCAGCAGCCAAGATGGGGGGGACTCCTACGAGCAGTACTTC

abundance: few
d_gene: NA
j_gene: TRBJ1-6
v_gene: TRBV19
CDR3aa: CASSMLGTLTSPLHF
CDR3nt: TGTGCCAGTAGTATGCTCGGGACACTAACTTCACCCCTCCACTTT

abundance: NA
d_gene: TRBD2
j_gene: TRBJ2-5
v_gene: TRBV5-1
CDR3aa: CASSLTSGGATGKETQYF
CDR3nt: TGCGCCAGCAGCCTCACTAGCGGGGGGGCCACAGGGAAAGAGACCCAGTACTTC

abundance: NA
d_gene: TRBD1
j_gene: TRBJ2-7
v_gene: TRBV11-3
CDR3aa: CASSPGTGWMHEQYF
CDR3nt: TGTGCCAGCAGCCCGGGGACAGGGTGGATGCACGAGCAGTACTTC